This TCR beta chain was recovered during a study of blood T cell repertoires in COVID-19. Germline V gives CDR1 SGHNT, CDR2 YENEEA. This CDR3 comprises 15 residues. V shed 5 bases and J shed 2 bases, with 14 bases lying between them. Here immunoSEQ multiplex PCR was the method, and the copy in TCRdb shows in-frame clones only, minus some. Of around 250,000 clones in the sample, about 87% were seen once. The genes are TRBV11-3 and TRBJ2-3; D is unclear. Sequencing was performed on peripheral blood. The origin of this receptor is a woman aged 70-85 years with active or convalescent COVID-19. In nucleotides, the CDR3 is TGTGCCAGCAGCCCGAGCGTTGGTTTCACAGATACGCAGTATTTT. This codes for CASSPSVGFTDTQYF.